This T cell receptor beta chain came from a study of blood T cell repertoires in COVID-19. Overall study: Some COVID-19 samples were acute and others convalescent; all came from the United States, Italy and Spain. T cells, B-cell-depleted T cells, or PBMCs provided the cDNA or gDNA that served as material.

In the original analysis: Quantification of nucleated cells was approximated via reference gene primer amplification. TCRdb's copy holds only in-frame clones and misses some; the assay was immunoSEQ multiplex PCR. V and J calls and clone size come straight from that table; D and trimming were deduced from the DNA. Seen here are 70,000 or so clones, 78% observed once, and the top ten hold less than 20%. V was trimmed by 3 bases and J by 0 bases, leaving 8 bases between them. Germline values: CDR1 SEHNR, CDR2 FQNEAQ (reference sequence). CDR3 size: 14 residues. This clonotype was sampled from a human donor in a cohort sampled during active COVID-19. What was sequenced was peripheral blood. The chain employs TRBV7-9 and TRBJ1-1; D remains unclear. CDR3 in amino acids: CASSFGILNTEAFF. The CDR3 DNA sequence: TGTGCCAGCAGCTTCGGGATACTGAACACTGAAGCTTTCTTT.